Listed here are 8 T cell receptor beta chains from one sample, sequenced in a study of T-cell reconstitution after alpha-beta-depleted transplantation in children (dated by TCRdb to the mid-2010s). Interpreted using the paper, the treatment or condition label stands for: allogeneic hematopoietic cell transplantation with graft depleted of TCRalphabeta T cells and CD19 B cells. The method behind the library was PCR. Sequencing was performed on an Illumina HiSeq 2500. Molecular barcoding was employed in the preparation of TCR libraries, with unique molecular identifiers being used to normalize TCRbeta repertoire quantification. Using fastp at Q25 and MiXCR, TCRdb reprocessed the public reads and kept productive beta chains. Under each unique CDR3 protein, matching rows form one entry showing the most common genes and DNA. This sample lists approximately 400,000 distinct CDR3 sequences; under 20% were detected once. The ten largest clones capture less than 30% of the sample.

Specimen: PBMCs, mostly from graft donor cells, collected 360 days after TCRalphabeta/CD19-depleted stem cell transplant. These receptors were collected from a boy in the first two years of life who had a stem cell transplant for Wiskott-Aldrich syndrome, so the T cells may come from the graft donor.

This chain connects TRBV2 to TRBJ1-6; tentative D call: TRBD1 (6 bases). Germline V gene sequence: CDR1 SNHLY, CDR2 FYNNEI. V lost 7 bases to trimming and J lost 2 bases, with 15 bases between them. The CDR3 extends over 16 amino acids. CDR3 residues: CASTDRRKTYNSPLHF. The DNA of the CDR3 is TGTGCCAGCACCGACAGGAGGAAAACCTATAATTCACCCCTCCACTTT.

The chain uses TRBV10-3 and TRBJ2-7, with 12 positions matching TRBD2. Losses at the gene ends were 6 bases for V and 6 bases for J; bases not matched to a gene: 12. From germline, CDR1 is ENHRY and CDR2 SYGVKD. CDR3 size: 16 residues. CDR3: CAISNRLAGASREQYF. CDR3 sequence (DNA): TGTGCCATCAGCAACCGACTAGCGGGAGCGTCTCGCGAGCAGTACTTC.

This clonotype turned up a few times. J is TRBJ2-1 and V is TRBV5-1, with a weak D call TRBD2 (6 bases). The germline gives CDR1 SGHRS, CDR2 YFSETQ. V was pared by 0 bases and J by 9 bases, with 10 bases between. The length of the CDR3 is 13 residues. CDR3: CASSLAGRGEQFF. The CDR3 DNA reads as TGCGCCAGCAGCTTGGCCGGGCGGGGTGAGCAGTTCTTC.

V gene TRBV29-1 combines with J gene TRBJ2-3, with unresolved D. This CDR3 comprises 13 residues. V dropped 3 bases and J dropped 5 bases, with 12 bases sitting between them. Per germline, CDR1 SQVTM and CDR2 ANQGSEA. Here the CDR3 DNA reads TGCAGCGTTGATACGAGAGCGTTAGATACGCAGTATTTT. As protein: CSVDTRALDTQYF.

In the case of this clonotype: A much larger clone is a single base away; this may be a read error. The rearrangement joins TRBV24-1 to TRBJ2-1, with TRBD2 matching 7 bases. The CDR3 consists of 13 residues. V trimming: 6 bases; J trimming: 6 bases; junction bases outside the gene matches: 4. CDR1 KGHDR and CDR2 SFDVKD come from the germline V gene. The CDR3 region has the DNA TGTGCCACCAGTACTAGCGTCTTCAATGAGCAGTTCTTC. Protein sequence: CATSTSVFNEQFF.

CDR3 coding DNA: TGTGCCAGCAGGCGACTAGGGGGGTACCAAGAGACCCAGTACTTC. This encodes CASRRLGGYQETQYF. The chain carries TRBV7-9 and TRBJ2-5, with D tentatively TRBD1 or TRBD2 (6 bases each). The germline gives CDR1 SEHNR, CDR2 FQNEAQ (reference sequence). The CDR3 has 15 residues. Trimming removed 6 bases at V and 0 bases at J, with 14 bases between.

In this sample, this clonotype turned up a few times. The chain employs TRBV4-3 and TRBJ2-3, with D perhaps matching TRBD2 (6 bases). CDR3 size: 17 residues. Germline V lookup: CDR1 LGHNA, CDR2 YSLEER. V lost 3 bases and J 0 bases, leaving 16 bases between the germline ends. The CDR3 DNA reads as TGCGCCAGCAGCCAGGGACGTGGGAGGTGGAGCACAGATACGCAGTATTTT. Its protein is CASSQGRGRWSTDTQYF.

This clonotype was observed a handful of times. The chain combines TRBV11-2 with TRBJ2-2; D gene unclear. The V gene's germline CDR1 is SGHAT and CDR2 FQNNGV. V lost 2 bases and J 4 bases, leaving 5 bases between the germline ends. There are 13 residues in the CDR3. The CDR3 loop is CASSLRITGELFF. CDR3 in DNA: TGTGCCAGCAGCTTACGGATCACCGGGGAGCTGTTTTTT. The whole variable domain, filled in from reference TRBV11-2 and TRBJ2-2, reads EAGVAQSPRYKIIEKRQSVAFWCNPISGHATLYWYQQILGQGPKLLIQFQNNGVVDDSQLPKDRFSAERLKGVDSTLKIQPAKLEDSAVYLCASSLRITGELFFGEGSRLTVL.